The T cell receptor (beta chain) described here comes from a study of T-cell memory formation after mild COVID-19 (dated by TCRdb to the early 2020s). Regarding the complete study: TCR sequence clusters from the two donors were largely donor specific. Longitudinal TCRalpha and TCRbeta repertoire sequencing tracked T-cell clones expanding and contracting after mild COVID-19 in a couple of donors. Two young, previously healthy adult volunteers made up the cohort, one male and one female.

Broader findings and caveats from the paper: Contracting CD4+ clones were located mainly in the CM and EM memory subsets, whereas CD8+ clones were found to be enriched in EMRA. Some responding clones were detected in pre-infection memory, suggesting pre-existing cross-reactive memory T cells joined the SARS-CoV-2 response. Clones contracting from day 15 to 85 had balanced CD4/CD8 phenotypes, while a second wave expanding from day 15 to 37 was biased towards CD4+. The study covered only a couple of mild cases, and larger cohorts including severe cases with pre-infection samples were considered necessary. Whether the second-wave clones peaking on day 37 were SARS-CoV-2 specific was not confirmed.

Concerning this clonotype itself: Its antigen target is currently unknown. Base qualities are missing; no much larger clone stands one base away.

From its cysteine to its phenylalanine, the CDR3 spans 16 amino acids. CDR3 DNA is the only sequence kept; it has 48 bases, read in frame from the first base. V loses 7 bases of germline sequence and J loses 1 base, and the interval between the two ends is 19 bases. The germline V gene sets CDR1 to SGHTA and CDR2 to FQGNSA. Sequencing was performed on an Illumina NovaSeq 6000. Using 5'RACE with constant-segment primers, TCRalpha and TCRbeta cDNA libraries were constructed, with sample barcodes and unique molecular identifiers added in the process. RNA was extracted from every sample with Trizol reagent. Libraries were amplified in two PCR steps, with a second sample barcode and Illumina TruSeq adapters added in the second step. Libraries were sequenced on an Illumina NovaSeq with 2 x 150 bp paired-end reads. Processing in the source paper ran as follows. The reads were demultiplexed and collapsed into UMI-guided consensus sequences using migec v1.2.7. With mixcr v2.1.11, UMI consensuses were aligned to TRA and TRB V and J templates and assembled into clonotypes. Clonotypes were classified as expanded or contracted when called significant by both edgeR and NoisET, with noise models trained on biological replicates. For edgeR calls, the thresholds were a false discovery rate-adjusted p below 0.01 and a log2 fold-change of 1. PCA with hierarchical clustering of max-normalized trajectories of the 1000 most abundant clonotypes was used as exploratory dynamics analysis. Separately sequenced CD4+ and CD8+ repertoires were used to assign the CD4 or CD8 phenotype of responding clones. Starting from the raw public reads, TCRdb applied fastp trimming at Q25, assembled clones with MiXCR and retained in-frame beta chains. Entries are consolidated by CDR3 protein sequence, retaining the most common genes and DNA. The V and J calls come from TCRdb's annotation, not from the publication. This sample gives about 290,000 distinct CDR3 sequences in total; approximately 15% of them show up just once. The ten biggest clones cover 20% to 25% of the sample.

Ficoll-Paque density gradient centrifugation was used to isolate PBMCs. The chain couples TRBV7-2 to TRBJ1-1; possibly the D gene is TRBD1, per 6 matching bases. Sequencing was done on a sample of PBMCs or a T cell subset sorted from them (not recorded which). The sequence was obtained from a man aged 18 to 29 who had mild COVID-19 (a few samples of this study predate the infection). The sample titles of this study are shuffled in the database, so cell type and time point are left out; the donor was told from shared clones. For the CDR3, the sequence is CASTHKSRGPNTEAFF. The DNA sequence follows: TGTGCCAGCACCCATAAAAGCCGGGGGCCGAACACTGAAGCTTTCTTT.